This T cell receptor beta chain is from a study of T-cell reconstitution after alpha-beta-depleted transplantation in children. CDR3 size: 12 residues. The trim removed 5 bases at V and 2 bases at J, leaving 1 base unmatched. CDR1 DFQATT and CDR2 SNEGSKA come from the germline V gene (reference sequence). Unique molecular identifiers were used to barcode this TCRbeta library. In TCRdb, the PCR reads were re-called with MiXCR into one record per CDR3 protein. The sample yields approximately 240,000 distinct CDR3 sequences, 8.5% to 10% seen once. This specimen consisted of PBMCs from the stem cell graft donor, obtained from the stem cell graft. The chain couples TRBV20-1 to TRBJ1-1, with 8 bases aligning to TRBD1. This TCR derives from a human donor who donated a stem cell graft to a child with acute lymphoblastic leukemia. The CDR3 spells CSADRGNTEAFF. The CDR3 bases are TGCAGTGCTGACAGGGGAAACACTGAAGCTTTCTTT.